Below, 30 T cell receptor beta chains from the same sample are listed, as sequenced in a study of identical twins' blood T cells. A single record per CDR3 protein comes from TCRdb applying MiXCR to the 5' RACE reads. The table includes fewer than 450,000 distinct CDR3 sequences, roughly 28% detected once. Specimen: PBMCs. These receptors were taken from a woman between 18 and 55 years old in good health.

There are a few counts of this clonotype. The V and J genes are TRBV27 and TRBJ1-2; D perhaps matches TRBD1 (6 bases). This CDR3 has 10 amino acids. CDR1 MNHEY and CDR2 SMNVEV come from the germline V gene (reference sequence). Trimming took 10 bases from V and 9 from J, leaving 12 bases between them. CDR3 DNA: TGTGCCACCAGGCAGGGGAGCTACACCTTC. Protein product: CATRQGSYTF.

This clonotype has more than one count but fewer than ten. V gene TRBV5-1 combines with J gene TRBJ1-4; D perhaps matches TRBD1 (5 bases). V lost 0 bases and J 4 bases, leaving 16 bases between the germline ends. The CDR3 consists of 17 residues. From germline, CDR1 is SGHRS and CDR2 YFSETQ. CDR3 protein: CASSLGLTRGHNEKLFF. The CDR3 DNA follows: TGCGCCAGCAGCTTGGGCCTCACAAGGGGCCATAATGAAAAACTGTTTTTT.

This chain joins TRBV5-1 and TRBJ1-1; 8 bases are shared with TRBD1. Unmatched junction bases numbered 16, after V lost 0 bases and J lost 6 bases. Germline CDR1 and CDR2: SGHRS and YFSETQ. The CDR3 has 18 residues. The CDR3: CASSLVGYGQGRSAEAFF. The CDR3 DNA is TGCGCCAGCAGCTTGGTAGGGTACGGACAGGGAAGGTCAGCTGAAGCTTTCTTT.

This clonotype has only a few counts. The chain is built from TRBV20-1 and TRBJ1-5, with D hard to call. The CDR3 sequence is 15 residues long. Germline CDR1 and CDR2: DFQATT and SNEGSKA (reference sequence). V was clipped by 4 bases and J by 7 bases, with 20 bases between them. For the CDR3, the DNA is TGCAGTGCTACCGTTTCTGGCAGTGATGTACAGCCCCAGCATTTT. Translation gives CSATVSGSDVQPQHF.

J is TRBJ2-3 and V is TRBV20-1; 8 bases map to TRBD2. The length of the CDR3 is 13 residues. Germline V gives CDR1 DFQATT, CDR2 SNEGSKA (reference sequence). The CDR3 region is CTCRGGITDTQYF. In DNA, the CDR3 is TGCACTTGTCGGGGGGGTATCACAGATACGCAGTATTTT.

The gene calls are TRBV2 and TRBJ2-7; no firm D call. V lost 1 base and J lost 0, with 10 bases in between. The CDR3 has 15 amino acids. Per germline, CDR1 SNHLY and CDR2 FYNNEI. This CDR3 reads CASSEGTHNSYEQYF. For the CDR3, the DNA is TGTGCCAGCAGTGAAGGGACGCATAACTCCTACGAGCAGTACTTC.

This clonotype was picked up many times. V and J are TRBV14 and TRBJ2-3; D possibly corresponds to TRBD1 (6 bases). Trimming shortened V by 4 bases and J by 0 bases, and 11 bases separated the two germline ends. CDR3 length: 15 residues. The germline gives CDR1 SGHDN, CDR2 FVKESK. CDR3 in DNA: TGTGCCAGCAGCCCAAAGACAGGTAGCACAGATACGCAGTATTTT. Translation gives CASSPKTGSTDTQYF.

This clonotype showed up just a few times. The rearrangement joins TRBV6-6 to TRBJ1-4, with 9 bases that match TRBD1. CDR1 and CDR2 (germline): MNHNY, SVGAGI (reference sequence). Losses at the gene ends were 6 bases for V and 3 bases for J; bases not matched to a gene: 11. The CDR3 contains 17 residues. This chain's CDR3 is CASSHPGQGSANEKLFF. The CDR3 DNA follows: TGTGCCAGCAGCCACCCGGGACAGGGATCGGCTAATGAAAAACTGTTTTTT.

The genes are TRBV29-1 and TRBJ1-1; 8 nucleotides line up with TRBD1. V lost 7 bases, J lost 0 bases, and 7 bases stayed unmatched. There are 14 residues in the CDR3. Germline V gene data show CDR1 as SQVTM and CDR2 as ANQGSEA. CDR3 sequence: CSGRGDRMNTEAFF. For the CDR3, the DNA is TGCAGCGGGAGGGGGGACAGGATGAACACTGAAGCTTTCTTT.

The V gene is TRBV20-1, the J gene TRBJ1-1, with D possibly matching TRBD1 (5 bases). Germline CDR1 is DFQATT and CDR2 is SNEGSKA (reference sequence). This CDR3 has 13 residues. V dropped 3 bases and J dropped 0 bases, with 8 bases sitting between them. The CDR3 protein is CSARDKLNTEAFF. CDR3 DNA sequence: TGCAGTGCTAGGGACAAGTTGAACACTGAAGCTTTCTTT.

This clonotype came up a few times. The V gene is TRBV6-2 or TRBV6-3, the J gene TRBJ1-5; no clear D gene. The CDR3 sequence is 14 residues long. CDR1 MNHEY and CDR2 SVGEGT come from the germline V gene. V was cut by 4 bases and J by 6 bases, with 13 bases left in between. In nucleotides, the CDR3 is TGTGCCAGCAGTTGGTCCTCAATTGTTCAGCCCCAGCATTTT. Amino acid sequence: CASSWSSIVQPQHF.

This clonotype was detected a few times. This chain uses TRBV29-1 with TRBJ2-2; D is uncertain. The CDR3 is made up of 13 amino acids. Germline assignment: CDR1 SQVTM and CDR2 ANQGSEA. V was shortened by 4 bases and J by 2 bases, with 8 bases between the two germline ends. The CDR3 spells CSVVDFNTGELFF. CDR3 DNA: TGCAGCGTTGTTGACTTCAACACCGGGGAGCTGTTTTTT.

This clonotype was seen repeatedly, ten times or more. V gene TRBV18 combines with J gene TRBJ2-1; weak D call: TRBD2 (5 bases). The CDR3 covers 15 residues. V was trimmed by 5 bases and J by 0 bases, leaving 11 bases between them. Per the germline V gene, CDR1 is KGHSH and CDR2 is LQKENI. The CDR3 region is CASSAGQSSYNEQFF. CDR3 DNA sequence: TGTGCCAGCTCAGCGGGCCAGAGCTCCTACAATGAGCAGTTCTTC.

This clonotype was counted many times. This rearrangement joins TRBV9 to TRBJ2-2; D remains unclear. Germline V gene data show CDR1 as SGDLS and CDR2 as YYNGEE. V shed 0 bases and J shed 5 bases, with 5 bases lying between them. CDR3 length equals 13 residues. The CDR3 DNA sequence: TGTGCCAGCAGCGTAGGGGGAACCGGGGAGCTGTTTTTT. Translated: CASSVGGTGELFF. Looking up the rest from reference TRBV9 and TRBJ2-2 gives the full variable domain: DSGVTQTPKHLITATGQRVTLRCSPRSGDLSVYWYQQSLDQGLQFLIQYYNGEERAKGNILERFSAQQFPDLHSELNLSSLELGDSALYFCASSVGGTGELFFGEGSRLTVL.

This clonotype occurred many times. The J gene is TRBJ1-5, the V gene TRBV12-5; D ambiguous. V was shortened by 3 bases and J by 9 bases, with 9 bases between the two germline ends. CDR3 length: 12 residues. The germline V gene encodes CDR1 LGHNT and CDR2 FRNRAP. The CDR3 reads CASGLGRLPQHF. The CDR3 DNA sequence: TGTGCTAGTGGTTTAGGGCGACTGCCCCAGCATTTT.

The chain is built from TRBV6-5 and TRBJ2-3; D is possibly TRBD2 (6 bases). V lost 5 bases and J 0 bases, leaving 12 bases between the germline ends. Looked up from germline, CDR1 is MNHEY and CDR2 is SVGAGI. The CDR3 loop spans 15 amino acids. The CDR3 spells CASSPQRASTDTQYF. In nucleotides, the CDR3 is TGTGCCAGCAGTCCACAGCGGGCAAGCACAGATACGCAGTATTTT.

At least ten counts were recorded for this clonotype. The CDR3 DNA sequence: TGTGCCAGCAGTTTAGGAGGGTCGGGCAATCAGCCCCAGCATTTT. Translating gives CASSLGGSGNQPQHF. V and J are TRBV12-3 or TRBV12-4 and TRBJ1-5; D remains ambiguous. This CDR3 comprises 15 residues. Trimming pared 1 base from V and 2 bases from J, leaving 9 bases between.

This clonotype was picked up a small number of times. The chain carries TRBV2 and TRBJ2-1; 7 positions agree with TRBD2. The CDR3 runs 16 residues. Germline V gene data show CDR1 as SNHLY and CDR2 as FYNNEI. V lost 7 bases and J lost 0; bases outside the gene matches: 9. CDR3 residues: CASIPAGISSYNEQFF. The DNA of the CDR3 is TGTGCCAGCATCCCAGCGGGGATTAGCTCCTACAATGAGCAGTTCTTC.

As for this clonotype: The germline gene is not matched at one end of the junction; a read error may be the cause. V is TRBV13 and J is TRBJ2-1, with D perhaps matching TRBD2 (6 bases). CDR3 length equals 15 residues. The germline CDR1 and CDR2 sequences are PRHDT and FYEKMQ (reference sequence). CDR3 coding DNA: TGTGCCAGCAGCTTAGGAGGGAGGTCCTACAATGATCAGTTCTTC. Encoded protein: CASSLGGRSYNDQFF.

In this sample, this clonotype is medium-sized (0.01 to 0.1%). The rearrangement links TRBV7-9 to TRBJ2-1; TRBD2 matches at 11 bases. The germline V gene encodes CDR1 SEHNR and CDR2 FQNEAQ (reference sequence). This CDR3 contains 17 residues. The V segment lost 2 bases and the J segment 3 bases; nucleotides outside the gene matches: 6. The CDR3 coding sequence is TGTGCCAGCAGCTTAATAGGGGGACTAGCGGACTACAATGAGCAGTTCTTC. Translating it yields CASSLIGGLADYNEQFF.

V gene TRBV5-6 combines with J gene TRBJ2-3; D gene uncertain. With 6 bases removed from V and 0 bases from J, the gap between germline ends came to 17 bases. CDR1 is SGHDT, CDR2 YYEEEE, per germline. The CDR3 is 16 residues long. This CDR3 is CASKLFEGFSTDTQYF. Here the CDR3 DNA reads TGTGCCAGCAAGCTATTTGAAGGGTTCAGCACAGATACGCAGTATTTT.

The V gene is TRBV2, the J gene TRBJ2-7; D ambiguous. CDR1 is SNHLY and CDR2 is FYNNEI in the germline V gene. V was shortened by 4 bases and J by 4 bases, with 8 bases between the two germline ends. The CDR3 runs 12 residues. CDR3 sequence: CASSVLLYEQYF. The CDR3 bases are TGTGCCAGCAGTGTTCTGTTATACGAGCAGTACTTC. The variable domain in full, completed from reference TRBV2 and TRBJ2-7, reads EPEVTQTPSHQVTQMGQEVILRCVPISNHLYFYWYRQILGQKVEFLVSFYNNEISEKSEIFDDQFSVERPDGSNFTLKIRSTKLEDSAMYFCASSVLLYEQYFGPGTRLTVT.

V gene TRBV6-5 combines with J gene TRBJ2-3; 7 nucleotides line up with TRBD2. The trim removed 2 bases at V and 9 bases at J, leaving 5 bases unmatched. The germline gives CDR1 MNHEY, CDR2 SVGAGI. This CDR3 is built from 13 residues. The CDR3 spells CASSYSSGWTQYF. The CDR3 coding sequence is TGTGCCAGCAGTTACAGTAGCGGGTGGACGCAGTATTTT.

The chain recombines TRBV7-9 with TRBJ2-3, with a tentative D call TRBD1 (5 bases). Germline V lookup: CDR1 SEHNR, CDR2 FQNEAQ (reference sequence). CDR3 length equals 12 residues. The germline V and J ends were trimmed by 5 bases and 6 bases, with 9 bases remaining between them. The DNA for the CDR3 is TGTGCCAGCAGCGCAAAGGGGGATACGCAGTATTTT. It codes for CASSAKGDTQYF.

Ten or more counts support this clonotype. V is TRBV29-1 and J is TRBJ2-3; 10 positions match TRBD2. CDR1 SQVTM and CDR2 ANQGSEA come from the germline V gene. V lost 1 base and J lost 0; bases outside the gene matches: 4. This CDR3 comprises 16 residues. The CDR3: CSVEGLAGRSTDTQYF. Written as DNA, the CDR3 is TGCAGCGTTGAAGGACTAGCGGGCCGTAGCACAGATACGCAGTATTTT.

The chain couples TRBV20-1 to TRBJ1-1, with D possibly being TRBD1 (5 bases). Looked up from germline, CDR1 is DFQATT and CDR2 is SNEGSKA (reference sequence). Trimming took off 0 bases at V and 6 bases at J, with 11 bases between the two ends. CDR3 length: 13 amino acids. The CDR3: CSARESREAEAFF. The CDR3, as DNA: TGCAGTGCTAGAGAATCCAGGGAGGCTGAAGCTTTCTTT.

The chain joins TRBV3-1 to TRBJ2-1; 14 positions agree with TRBD2. CDR3 length equals 20 residues. V shed 4 bases and J 0 bases; nucleotides not matched to a gene: 11. Germline lookup yields CDR1 LGHDT and CDR2 YNNKEL (reference sequence). This chain's CDR3 is CASSPTSGRAGSYSYNEQFF. DNA for the CDR3: TGTGCCAGCAGCCCGACTAGCGGGAGGGCCGGGTCTTACTCCTACAATGAGCAGTTCTTC.

The gene calls are TRBV9 and TRBJ2-1; 7 nucleotides line up with TRBD2. Trimming removed 5 bases from V and 4 bases from J; junction bases left unmatched: 18. The CDR3 runs 18 residues. Germline CDR1 is SGDLS and CDR2 is YYNGEE. CDR3 DNA: TGTGCCAGCAGTCTCCGTCTATGGGGGGGGGATCGATACAATGAGCAGTTCTTC. Translating it yields CASSLRLWGGDRYNEQFF.

The gene calls are TRBV2 and TRBJ2-7; D could derive from TRBD1 or TRBD2 (6 bases each). The CDR3 extends over 15 amino acids. Germline assignment: CDR1 SNHLY and CDR2 FYNNEI. V was shortened by 4 bases and J by 2 bases, with 15 bases between the two germline ends. The CDR3 DNA reads TGTGCCAGCAGTGTGGCCGGGGGCACCGCCTACGAGCAGTACTTC. Its translation is CASSVAGGTAYEQYF. Full variable domain (missing parts from reference TRBV2 and TRBJ2-7): EPEVTQTPSHQVTQMGQEVILRCVPISNHLYFYWYRQILGQKVEFLVSFYNNEISEKSEIFDDQFSVERPDGSNFTLKIRSTKLEDSAMYFCASSVAGGTAYEQYFGPGTRLTVT.

The chain is built from TRBV14 and TRBJ1-1; weak D call: TRBD1 (5 bases). The germline gives CDR1 SGHDN, CDR2 FVKESK. Trimming took 4 bases from V and 10 from J, leaving 22 bases between them. The CDR3 extends over 15 amino acids. CDR3 loop: CASSREFQGPRGAFF. The CDR3 DNA reads as TGTGCCAGCAGCCGAGAATTCCAGGGCCCCCGGGGAGCTTTCTTT.